This passage covers 13 T cell receptor beta chains from one sample sequenced in a study of CD8 T cells in ankylosing spondylitis. Whole-study results and caveats: One TCR beta motif, made up of eight highly homologous variants, appeared characteristic of ankylosing spondylitis blood.

TCRdb itself ran the 5' RACE reads through MiXCR, one entry per CDR3 protein. This sample carries around 490,000 distinct CDR3 sequences, approximately 5.3% of them seen once, and the ten largest clones take roughly 3.3%. These receptors' targets are unknown. The sequenced sample was blood, either unsorted or a sorted T cell fraction (not recorded which). These receptor sequences come from a male donor with ankylosing spondylitis.

Ten or more counts support this clonotype. This rearrangement joins TRBV7-2 to TRBJ1-5; D possibly corresponds to TRBD1 (6 bases). CDR1 SGHTA and CDR2 FQGNSA come from the germline V gene. Trimming left V 4 bases short and J 2 bases short, with 12 bases between. This CDR3 is built from 15 residues. The CDR3 DNA reads TGTGCCAGCAGCTGGGGGCCGTGGGGCAATCAGCCCCAGCATTTT. Translation: CASSWGPWGNQPQHF.

This clonotype came up a few times. This chain links TRBV6-1 with TRBJ2-7; D perhaps matches TRBD1 (5 bases). Trimming cost V 6 bases and J 0 bases, with 15 bases left between them. Germline CDR1 and CDR2: MNHNS and SASEGT. This CDR3 has 15 amino acids. CDR3 amino acids: CASRGSDMSSYEQYF. The CDR3 DNA follows: TGTGCCAGCAGAGGCTCGGACATGAGCTCCTACGAGCAGTACTTC.

This clonotype was seen only a few times. This chain connects TRBV28 to TRBJ1-1; D remains ambiguous. V was pared by 5 bases and J by 1 base, with 8 bases between. The CDR3 totals 13 residues. Germline V gene data show CDR1 as MDHEN and CDR2 as SYDVKM. CDR3: CASSTSRNTEAFF. As DNA, the CDR3 is TGTGCCAGCAGTACCTCCAGGAACACTGAAGCTTTCTTT.

The chain couples TRBV5-1 to TRBJ1-5; no clear D gene. Germline lookup yields CDR1 SGHRS and CDR2 YFSETQ. The CDR3 runs to 13 residues. With 2 bases removed from V and 5 bases from J, the gap between germline ends came to 8 bases. CDR3 in amino acids: CASSLNVDQPQHF. CDR3 coding DNA: TGCGCCAGCAGCTTAAACGTGGATCAGCCCCAGCATTTT.

V usage is TRBV7-9 and J usage is TRBJ2-1; 8 positions match TRBD2. The CDR3 sequence is 16 residues long. J lost 3 bases, V lost 4 bases, and 8 bases had no gene match. Germline assignment: CDR1 SEHNR and CDR2 FQNEAQ (reference sequence). CDR3 region: CASSSIAGSFYNEQFF. The CDR3 DNA sequence: TGTGCCAGCAGCTCTATAGCGGGGAGCTTCTACAATGAGCAGTTCTTC.

This clonotype was found many times. This chain joins TRBV20-1 and TRBJ1-6; D is ambiguous. The V gene's germline CDR1 is DFQATT and CDR2 SNEGSKA (reference sequence). V dropped 5 bases and J dropped 3 bases, with 8 bases sitting between them. The CDR3 consists of 13 residues. The CDR3 nucleotides are TGCAGTGCTGCTGGCTACTATAATTCACCCCTCCACTTT. Its translation: CSAAGYYNSPLHF.

This clonotype was seen many times. The rearrangement joins TRBV15 to TRBJ2-5; 10 nucleotides agree with TRBD1. The V gene's germline CDR1 is LNHNV and CDR2 YYDKDF (reference sequence). The CDR3 loop spans 15 amino acids. Losses at the gene ends were 5 bases for V and 7 bases for J; bases not matched to a gene: 10. The CDR3 coding sequence is TGTGCCACCAGCTGGAGGACAGGGGGGAAGGGGACCCAGTACTTC. Protein sequence: CATSWRTGGKGTQYF. The variable domain in full, with the rest retrieved from reference TRBV15 and TRBJ2-5, is DAMVIQNPRYQVTQFGKPVTLSCSQTLNHNVMYWYQQKSSQAPKLLFHYYDKDFNNEADTPDNFQSRRPNTSFCFLDIRSPGLGDTAMYLCATSWRTGGKGTQYFGPGTRLLVL.

The genes are TRBV5-1 and TRBJ2-7; 7 nucleotides line up with TRBD2. The V and J ends lost 4 bases and 8 bases, in that order; junction bases with no gene match: 18. Germline V gene data show CDR1 as SGHRS and CDR2 as YFSETQ. The CDR3 totals 16 residues. CDR3 region: CASSRREGGVDSKQYF. For the CDR3, the DNA is TGCGCCAGCAGCCGCAGGGAGGGCGGGGTGGATTCAAAGCAGTACTTC.

This clonotype showed up many times. CDR3: CAIRGFGRSYNEQFF. Here the CDR3 DNA reads TGTGCCATCAGGGGATTTGGGAGGTCTTACAATGAGCAGTTCTTC. This chain links TRBV10-3 with TRBJ2-1, with D tentatively TRBD2 (6 bases). The germline V gene has CDR1 ENHRY and CDR2 SYGVKD. This CDR3 region has 15 residues. Trimming removed 6 bases from V and 4 bases from J, with 16 bases in between.

This clonotype was counted many times. The J gene is TRBJ2-3, the V gene TRBV29-1; 9 positions match TRBD1. CDR1 and CDR2 (germline): SQVTM, ANQGSEA. Trimming removed 3 bases from V and 1 base from J; junction bases left unmatched: 5. The CDR3 has 15 residues. The CDR3 loop reads CSVEGGQGRTDTQYF. The CDR3 bases are TGCAGCGTTGAGGGGGGACAGGGACGCACAGATACGCAGTATTTT.

This clonotype was detected many times. This chain links TRBV28 with TRBJ2-7; D is undetermined. Trimming removed 3 bases from V and 4 bases from J, with 16 bases in between. This CDR3 contains 15 residues. The germline CDR1 and CDR2 sequences are MDHEN and SYDVKM. The CDR3 loop reads CASSLPAEPRYEQYF. The CDR3 DNA follows: TGTGCCAGCAGTTTGCCGGCGGAGCCAAGATACGAGCAGTACTTC.

This clonotype was seen at least ten times. This chain joins TRBV6-1 and TRBJ2-3, with D possibly TRBD1 on 6 matching bases. Germline V gene data show CDR1 as MNHNS and CDR2 as SASEGT. The CDR3 sequence is 14 residues long. With 9 bases removed from V and 5 bases from J, the gap between germline ends came to 18 bases. In DNA form, the CDR3 reads TGTGCCAGTCAGGCCAGGGGAATCGGAGATACGCAGTATTTT. Protein: CASQARGIGDTQYF.

This clonotype was seen at least ten times. CDR3 residues: CASSLSARELFF. The CDR3, as DNA: TGCGCCAGCAGCTTATCTGCGCGGGAGCTGTTTTTT. The V and J genes are TRBV5-1 and TRBJ2-2; D is undetermined. The V gene's germline CDR1 is SGHRS and CDR2 YFSETQ. The CDR3 has 12 amino acids. The V end lost 2 bases, the J end lost 9 bases, and 8 bases lay between the germline ends.